These 17 T cell receptor beta chains originate from one sample sequenced in a study of T cell responses to AZD1222 COVID-19 vaccine. The protocol was immunoSEQ multiplex PCR, while the TCRdb copy is restricted to in-frame clones and leaves out a portion. Altogether roughly 44,000 clones are present, nearly 85% being singletons, with the ten largest covering 45% to 60%. The sample here was peripheral blood, taken on day 0 of AZD1222 vaccination. The receptor source for this set is an adult in good health.

The chain uses TRBV6-2 or TRBV6-3 and TRBJ1-2; D gene uncertain. V lost 6 bases and J 2 bases, leaving 13 bases between the germline ends. In germline, CDR1 is MNHEY, CDR2 SVGEGT. This CDR3 is built from 14 residues. This chain's CDR3 is CASSLSEENYGYTF. The DNA for the CDR3 is TGTGCCAGCAGCCTGTCTGAGGAGAACTATGGCTACACCTTC.

This clone was detected only once. The chain has TRBV2 and TRBJ1-2; D ambiguous. Trimming shortened V by 6 bases and J by 4 bases, and 21 bases separated the two germline ends. CDR3 size: 16 residues. Germline CDR1 is SNHLY and CDR2 is FYNNEI. For the CDR3, the DNA is TGTGCCAGCAGGGGCCTAACAACGGCCCTAGGCTATGGCTACACCTTC. Translated, it gives CASRGLTTALGYGYTF.

CDR3 amino acids: CASSLAMGTGVAFF. The CDR3 DNA reads TGCGCCAGCAGCTTGGCGATGGGGACAGGGGTCGCTTTCTTT. The genes are TRBV5-1 and TRBJ1-1, with 10 bases identical to TRBD1. This CDR3 contains 14 residues. Per germline, CDR1 SGHRS and CDR2 YFSETQ. V lost 0 bases to trimming and J lost 11 bases; unmatched junction nucleotides: 7.

This clone was detected once. The chain couples TRBV7-8 to TRBJ2-1, with a weak D call TRBD1 (6 bases). Germline V gene sequence: CDR1 SGHVS, CDR2 FQNEAQ. This CDR3 is 14 amino acids long. V dropped 3 bases and J dropped 10 bases, with 16 bases sitting between them. This CDR3 reads CASSLTTGQIEQFF. The CDR3 nucleotides are TGTGCCAGCAGCTTGACGACAGGTCAGATAGAGCAGTTCTTC.

V and J are TRBV28 and TRBJ2-6; D might be TRBD2 (5 bases). Trimming shortened V by 2 bases and J by 1 base, and 15 bases separated the two germline ends. Germline CDR1 and CDR2: MDHEN and SYDVKM. The CDR3 extends over 18 amino acids. Here the CDR3 DNA reads TGTGCCAGCAGTTTAAGAGGACTCTCTCTTTCTGGGGCCAACGTCCTGACTTTC. Its protein product is CASSLRGLSLSGANVLTF.

With respect to this clone: Other nucleotide sequences in the sample specify the same CDR3. The CDR3 region has the DNA TGTGCCAGCAGTGAAGCAGCCTACGAGCAGTACTTC. Protein sequence: CASSEAAYEQYF. The rearrangement joins TRBV2 to TRBJ2-7; no firm D call. CDR3 length: 12 amino acids. The V end was cut by 0 bases, the J end by 2 bases, with 2 bases between. The germline CDR1 and CDR2 sequences are SNHLY and FYNNEI. The entire variable domain, with the rest obtained from reference TRBV2 and TRBJ2-7, is as follows: EPEVTQTPSHQVTQMGQEVILRCVPISNHLYFYWYRQILGQKVEFLVSFYNNEISEKSEIFDDQFSVERPDGSNFTLKIRSTKLEDSAMYFCASSEAAYEQYFGPGTRLTVT.

The chain is built from TRBV7-9 and TRBJ2-5; TRBD2 agrees at 13 bases. The CDR3 covers 14 residues. The ends lost 10 bases at V and 0 bases at J; junction bases unmatched: 2. Germline CDR1 reads SEHNR; CDR2 reads FQNEAQ (reference sequence). The CDR3 loop is CATGTSGNQETQYF. Written as DNA, the CDR3 is TGTGCCACCGGGACTAGCGGGAACCAAGAGACCCAGTACTTC.

This clone appeared once. This sequence joins TRBV28 and TRBJ2-5, with D unresolved. This CDR3 is 12 amino acids long. V was pared by 3 bases and J by 6 bases, with 8 bases between. The germline V gene has CDR1 MDHEN and CDR2 SYDVKM. CDR3 amino acids: CASSFNPQTQYF. The CDR3 bases are TGTGCCAGCAGTTTCAATCCGCAGACCCAGTACTTC.

V is TRBV7-2 and J is TRBJ2-3; 7 positions match TRBD2. The CDR3 is 15 residues long. Germline CDR1 SGHTA, CDR2 FQGNSA. Losses at the gene ends were 3 bases for V and 3 bases for J; bases not matched to a gene: 6. CDR3 sequence (DNA): TGTGCCAGCAGCTTTGGCGGGAGTTTGACAGATACGCAGTATTTT. Translation: CASSFGGSLTDTQYF.

The J gene is TRBJ2-3, the V gene TRBV28; TRBD2 is a possible D gene (5 bases). The CDR3 is 16 residues long. The ends were cut back, 8 bases at V and 5 bases at J, with 23 bases in the middle. CDR1 is MDHEN, CDR2 SYDVKM, per germline. CDR3 residues: CASGERYGVRGDTQYF. DNA of the CDR3: TGTGCCAGCGGGGAGCGGTACGGAGTTCGGGGAGATACGCAGTATTTT.

The chain uses TRBV10-2 and TRBJ1-6, with D uncertain. Germline CDR1 reads WSHSY; CDR2 reads SAAADI. The ends were cut back, 6 bases at V and 0 bases at J, with 15 bases in the middle. This CDR3 is built from 17 residues. The CDR3 here is CASRLTQESSYNSPLHF. The CDR3 nucleotides read TGCGCCAGCAGGCTGACTCAAGAAAGCTCCTATAATTCACCCCTCCACTTT.

The chain recombines TRBV19 with TRBJ2-7; 7 positions match TRBD2. Germline CDR1 and CDR2: LNHDA and SQIVND (reference sequence). Trimming removed 4 bases from V and 2 bases from J; junction bases left unmatched: 11. There are 16 residues in the CDR3. Here the CDR3 reads CASSTLGLAETYEQYF. CDR3 nucleotide sequence: TGTGCCAGTAGTACCCTCGGGCTAGCGGAGACCTACGAGCAGTACTTC.

The gene calls are TRBV12-5 and TRBJ2-6; 7 bases are shared with TRBD1. V shed 6 bases, J shed 2 bases, and the junction held 1 base outside the gene matches. The CDR3 spans 14 residues. Germline CDR1 is LGHNT and CDR2 is FRNRAP. The CDR3 region has the DNA TGTGCTAGTGGACAGGGGACTGGGGCCAACGTCCTGACTTTC. It encodes CASGQGTGANVLTF.

This clone was counted ten times or more. This chain uses TRBV21-1 with TRBJ2-7. TRBV21-1 corresponds to a pseudogene. CDR3 size: 16 residues. The DNA for the CDR3 is TGTGCCAGCAGCAAATTCTCCGGCCCCCTCTCCTACGAGCAGTACTTC. Its translation is CASSKFSGPLSYEQYF.

The chain carries TRBV7-2 and TRBJ1-6, with 8 nucleotides matching TRBD1. With 5 bases clipped from V and 8 bases from J, the junction kept 5 bases outside the gene matches. Germline lookup yields CDR1 SGHTA and CDR2 FQGNSA. CDR3 length: 14 amino acids. The CDR3 protein is CASSRGQVDSPLHF. The CDR3 DNA reads TGTGCCAGCAGCCGGGGACAGGTGGATTCACCCCTCCACTTT.

The chain employs TRBV29-1 and TRBJ2-1; D unclear. Germline values: CDR1 SQVTM, CDR2 ANQGSEA. V was trimmed by 5 bases and J by 8 bases, leaving 10 bases between them. The CDR3 is 11 amino acids. CDR3 sequence reads: CSVSPGYEQFF. The CDR3 nucleotides read TGCAGCGTTTCCCCTGGATATGAGCAGTTCTTC.

This chain joins TRBV28 and TRBJ1-4, with 7 bases aligning to TRBD1. The CDR3 is 13 residues long. Germline V gene sequence: CDR1 MDHEN, CDR2 SYDVKM. Trimming took 8 bases from V and 10 from J; bases not matched to a gene: 10. The CDR3 reads CASQTGLRGKLFF. The CDR3 region has the DNA TGTGCCAGCCAGACAGGGCTTCGGGGAAAACTGTTTTTT.